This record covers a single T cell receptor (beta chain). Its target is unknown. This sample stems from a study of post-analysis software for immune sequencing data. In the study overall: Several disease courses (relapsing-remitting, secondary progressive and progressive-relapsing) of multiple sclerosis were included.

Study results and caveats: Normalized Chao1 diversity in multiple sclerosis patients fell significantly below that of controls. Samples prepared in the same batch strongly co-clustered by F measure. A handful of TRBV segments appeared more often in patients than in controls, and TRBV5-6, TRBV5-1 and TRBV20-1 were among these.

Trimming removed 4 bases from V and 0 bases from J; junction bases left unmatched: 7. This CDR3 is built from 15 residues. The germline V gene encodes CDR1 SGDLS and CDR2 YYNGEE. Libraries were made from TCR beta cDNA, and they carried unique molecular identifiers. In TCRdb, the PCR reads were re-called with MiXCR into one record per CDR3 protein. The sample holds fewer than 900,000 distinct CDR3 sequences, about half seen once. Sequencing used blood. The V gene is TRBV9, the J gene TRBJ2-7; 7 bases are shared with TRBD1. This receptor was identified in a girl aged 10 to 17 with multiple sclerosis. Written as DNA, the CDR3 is TGTGCCAGCAGCCCCACGGGACAGAACTCCTACGAGCAGTACTTC. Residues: CASSPTGQNSYEQYF. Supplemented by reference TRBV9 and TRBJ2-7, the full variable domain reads DSGVTQTPKHLITATGQRVTLRCSPRSGDLSVYWYQQSLDQGLQFLIQYYNGEERAKGNILERFSAQQFPDLHSELNLSSLELGDSALYFCASSPTGQNSYEQYFGPGTRLTVT.